The clone carrying this TCR beta chain has only a few counts. No antigen is known for it. Both 60 Vbeta primers and 13 Jbeta primers went into the PCR. TCRdb keeps only in-frame clones here, not all; method: immunoSEQ multiplex PCR. The sample carries approximately 180,000 clones, about 12% recorded once. This record comes from a study of cytomegalovirus exposure and HLA in healthy donors. Study at large: An early release of data contained approximately 80 million unique TCRs, which came from HLA-typed donors.

Germline V CDR1 and CDR2: SGHRS, YFSETQ. The V end lost 0 bases, the J end lost 2 bases, and 10 bases lay between the germline ends. The length of the CDR3 is 15 residues. General observations from the study: In a later analysis, TCR beta V- and J-gene trimming showed a link to a missense DCLRE1C variant. Researchers catalogued 164 TCR beta chains as cytomegalovirus-associated.

The sample taken for sequencing was PBMCs. This TCR was recovered from a man aged 45-65 years in good health and CMV-seropositive. V is TRBV5-1 and J is TRBJ2-3; possibly TRBD2 for D (5 bases). This CDR3 is CASSLAGYNTDTQYF. CDR3 DNA sequence: TGCGCCAGCAGCTTGGCGGGATACAACACAGATACGCAGTATTTT.